This T cell receptor beta chain came from a study of shared clonotypes between healthy human individuals (dated by TCRdb to 2018 to 2021). Context from the whole study: A few men and a couple of women, aged 18 to 49 years, made up the cohort. For each donor, CD4 naive and CD4 memory were each given three plates, CD8 naive was given two plates, and CD8 memory was given one plate. Blood TCR repertoires of four to six healthy adults were deeply sequenced to estimate repertoire size and the extent of clonotype sharing between individuals. Libraries were prepared and TCR repertoires were sequenced by different laboratories using diverse techniques, in order to increase sequencing depth and limit assay-specific biases. Leukapheresis yielded between about 0.85 and 9.5 billion PBMCs per donor.

Concerning this clone: Its antigen is not yet known. Base qualities are not recorded, but no much larger clone differs from it by a single base.

Trimming removed 0 bases from V and 6 bases from J, leaving 12 bases between the germline ends. CDR1 and CDR2 are drawn from the germline V gene: SGHDT, YYEEEE. The CDR3 measures 14 amino acids from cysteine to phenylalanine. Just CDR3 DNA is preserved here, 42 bases in frame from base 1. Using the deep immunoSEQ assay, TCR CDR3 regions were amplified from genomic DNA by multiplex PCR. Extracted genomic DNA from each cell subset was distributed evenly across all wells of several immunoSEQ 96-well plates, and each plate was treated as a replicate. For sorted subsets, each replicate PCR was loaded with approximately 0.2 ug genomic DNA, equivalent to 25,000 to 30,000 T cell genomes. Purified libraries were quantified with a Qubit 3.0 fluorometer, sized on a Bioanalyzer 2100, and re-quantified with the KAPA Library Quantification kit. A separate single-read 150-cycle Illumina NextSeq 550 flow cell was used to sequence each immunoSEQ 96-well plate. The published analysis was carried out like this. Because the immunoSEQ output held only junctional sequences and lacked quality scores, the filtering could not match the filtering applied to full-length reads. To assign V/J genes and CDR3, sequences were annotated using PyIR, a Python wrapper for IgBLAST v1.9, with IMGT germline references. Reads were removed for weak V/J assignments (E-value above 1e-6), missing CDR3, stop codons, out-of-frame junctions, or ambiguous translated residues. A V3J clonotype was defined by an identical inferred V gene, J gene, and CDR3 amino acid sequence. Percentage overlap between repertoires was calculated by dividing the number of shared unique clonotypes by the size of the smaller repertoire. Three approaches were used to assess repertoire richness: RTK rarefaction, the Chao1 estimator, and Recon v2.1 estimates of unobserved clonotypes. For all TCRbeta clonotypes obtained by the gDNA method from a handful of donors, generation probabilities were computed with OLGA. As stored in TCRdb, this immuneACCESS dataset retains in-frame rearrangements with V and J assigned. A fraction of the clones does not appear; measured against another copy, unresolved V genes explain less than half of the discrepancy, and the remainder lacks a known reason. V and J calls and clone size are those listed in that table; D and trimming were worked out from the DNA. The sample table shows nearly 2 million clones, and 85% to 95% are seen once. Approximately 1.2% of the sample goes to the ten largest clones.

CD8 naive samples were obtained by positive selection for CCR7 among CD45RO-negative cells, yielding a CD45RA+CCR7+ population from which TemRA cells were excluded. The donors were healthy, HIV-negative adults who had no recently reported acute infections or vaccinations. Only Caucasian adults living in Nashville, Tennessee, USA were represented among the donors. After blood collection by leukapheresis, PBMCs were isolated using Ficoll-Histopaque density gradient centrifugation and then cryopreserved in the vapor phase of liquid nitrogen. Analytical flow cytometry was used to check the purity and quantity of each magnetically sorted T cell population. Genomic DNA was isolated from each sorted fraction and quantified by UV absorbance on a Nanodrop 2000c. Beyond this particular receptor, the publication reports: About 5% of naive CD4, 3.5% of naive CD8, approximately 2% of memory CD4, and 0.35% to 0.4% of memory CD8 clonotypes were shared across four donors. Compared with non-shared clonotypes, clonotypes shared by all four sorted-subset donors had higher generation probabilities. Even with the large sequencing depth, rarefaction of the sorted-subset datasets indicated that sequencing was incomplete. Because the study included only a small number of donors, the genetic and exposure-history diversity represented was limited. Sampling was restricted to blood, and TCR repertoires in tissues likely differ from the TCR repertoires found in blood. Based on pairwise subsampling, the degree of clonotype sharing among donors was expected to be affected by sequencing depth. Naive subsets generally had larger estimated clonotype richness than memory subsets did.

The chain couples TRBV5-6 to TRBJ1-1, and possibly TRBD1, on 5 matching bases. The sequencing input was naive CD8+ T cells sorted from blood. Interpreted using the paper, the cell subset or site label stands for: CD45RA+CCR7+. This clonotype originated in a man aged 18 to 30 in good health. The encoded CDR3 is CASSLGQGISEAFF. The nucleotides are TGTGCCAGCAGCTTGGGGCAGGGAATCTCTGAAGCTTTCTTT.